The 3 T cell receptor beta chains below were found in one sample sequenced in a study of CD4 T cells in relation to SARS-CoV-2 and coronaviruses. The protocol was immunoSEQ multiplex PCR, while the TCRdb copy is restricted to in-frame clones and leaves out a portion. The repertoire holds 27,000 or so clones, approximately 70% seen once, with 20% to 25% in the top ten. Before the COVID-19 pandemic, during about 2010-2019, CD4+ T cells were taken from unexposed donors. The cells were cultured for under twelve days before CD4+ T cells were isolated. For these receptors, no antigen is known. The specimen was CD4+ T cells from PBMCs, cultured in vitro. Receptors originate from a human donor in good health.

This sequence joins TRBV3-1 (or the pseudogene TRBV3-2) and TRBJ2-7, with 9 bases matching TRBD1. CDR3 size: 15 residues. Trimming at V came to 2 bases and at J to 5 bases, leaving 7 bases not matched to a gene. Germline CDR1 reads LGHDT; CDR2 reads YNNKEL (reference sequence). The CDR3 spells CASSQTGTGTDEQYF. DNA for the CDR3: TGTGCCAGCAGCCAAACCGGGACAGGGACTGACGAGCAGTACTTC.

This chain joins TRBV7-2 and TRBJ1-2; D not certain. Germline assignment: CDR1 SGHTA and CDR2 FQGNSA. The CDR3 consists of 16 residues. V was cut by 7 bases and J by 0 bases, with 18 bases left in between. The CDR3 nucleotides read TGTGCCAGCACCCCATCGTATGGGAACTCTAACTATGGCTACACCTTC. Encoded protein: CASTPSYGNSNYGYTF.

The J gene is TRBJ2-1, the V gene TRBV11-2, with D perhaps TRBD1 (7 bases). Germline V lookup: CDR1 SGHAT, CDR2 FQNNGV. The CDR3 contains 17 residues. Trimming shortened V by 5 bases and J by 4 bases, and 21 bases separated the two germline ends. The CDR3 reads CASSRNPQGGTYNEQFF. The CDR3 nucleotides read TGTGCCAGCAGCAGAAACCCCCAGGGGGGAACATACAATGAGCAGTTCTTC.